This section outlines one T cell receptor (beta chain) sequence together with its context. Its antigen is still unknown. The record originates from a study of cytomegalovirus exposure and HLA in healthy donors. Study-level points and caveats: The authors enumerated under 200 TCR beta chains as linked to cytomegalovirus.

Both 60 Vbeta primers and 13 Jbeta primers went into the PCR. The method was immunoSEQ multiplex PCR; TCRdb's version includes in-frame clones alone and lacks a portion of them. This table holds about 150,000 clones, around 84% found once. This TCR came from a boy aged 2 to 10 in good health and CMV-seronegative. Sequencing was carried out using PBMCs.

Here the CDR3 DNA reads TGTGCCAGCAGCCAACCGGGACAGGCCCCCTATGGCTACACCTTC. This encodes CASSQPGQAPYGYTF. The genes are TRBV5-4 and TRBJ1-2; 8 bases match TRBD1. Germline V gene lookup returns CDR1 SGHNT and CDR2 YYREEE (reference sequence). The CDR3 has 15 residues. The junction had 9 bases not matched to a gene; V was cut back by 4 bases and J by 4 bases. Filled out from reference TRBV5-4 and TRBJ1-2, the complete variable domain reads ETGVTQSPTHLIKTRGQQVTLRCSSQSGHNTVSWYQQALGQGPQFIFQYYREEENGRGNFPPRFSGLQFPNYSSELNVNALELDDSALYLCASSQPGQAPYGYTFGSGTRLTVV.